Below, 16 T cell receptor beta chains from the same sample are listed, as sequenced in a study of Ad26.COV2.S vaccination and SARS-CoV-2 variants. Treatment specified: roughly 20 received Ad26.COV2.S at low or high dose, single or two shots; 5 received placebo; per-sample allocation not given. Day 63 after the first injection of vaccine or placebo was the sampling time. TCRdb keeps only in-frame clones here, not all; method: immunoSEQ multiplex PCR. The sample includes about 470,000 clones, about 90% seen only once; the top ten take more than 3.5%. Sequences were derived from peripheral blood, sampled in a trial of Ad26.COV2.S vaccine versus placebo. The receptors here all came from a person between 18 and 60 years old who received the Ad26.COV2.S COVID-19 vaccine or a placebo.

The V gene is TRBV18, the J gene TRBJ1-6, with 7 bases identical to TRBD1. This CDR3 is 16 amino acids long. Germline loops: CDR1 KGHSH, CDR2 LQKENI. Losses at the gene ends were 3 bases for V and 9 bases for J; bases not matched to a gene: 11. The CDR3 DNA sequence: TGTGCCAGCTCACCGGGACCGGGACAGAAAGCTTCACCCCTCCACTTT. It yields the protein CASSPGPGQKASPLHF.

The V and J genes are TRBV19 and TRBJ2-7; 7 positions agree with TRBD1. J was trimmed by 0 bases and V by 8 bases; bases with no gene match: 7. The germline gives CDR1 LNHDA, CDR2 SQIVND (reference sequence). CDR3 length: 14 amino acids. CDR3 DNA: TGTGCCAGTCGGGACAGAGCGAGCTCCTACGAGCAGTACTTC. This translates into CASRDRASSYEQYF.

The chain joins TRBV11-1 to TRBJ2-5; the D is unclear. Germline lookup yields CDR1 SGHAT and CDR2 FQDESV (reference sequence). Deletions cut 1 base from V and 6 bases from J, with 3 bases between. This CDR3 spans 11 amino acids. Here the CDR3 DNA reads TGTGCCAGCAGCTTAGGCCAGACCCAGTACTTC. It is translated as CASSLGQTQYF. Full variable domain (remainder filled in from reference TRBV11-1 and TRBJ2-5): EAEVAQSPRYKITEKSQAVAFWCDPISGHATLYWYRQILGQGPELLVQFQDESVVDDSQLPKDRFSAERLKGVDSTLKIQPAELGDSAMYLCASSLGQTQYFGPGTRLLVL.

The genes are TRBV3-1 (or the pseudogene TRBV3-2) and TRBJ2-7; D is perhaps TRBD1 or TRBD2 (5 bases each). The CDR3 sequence is 14 residues long. The germline gives CDR1 LGHDT, CDR2 YNNKEL (reference sequence). V lost 3 bases and J 7 bases, leaving 16 bases between the germline ends. CDR3 in DNA: TGTGCCAGCAGCCATGGGGGTTCGACGGGGGAGCAGTACTTC. It encodes CASSHGGSTGEQYF.

The rearrangement links TRBV10-3 to TRBJ1-2; possible D gene TRBD1, 5 bases. Looked up from germline, CDR1 is ENHRY and CDR2 is SYGVKD. Trimming removed 7 bases from V and 8 bases from J, with 11 bases in between. CDR3 length equals 11 residues. CDR3 coding DNA: TGTGCCATCACCGCTGGGGACGGCTACACCTTC. This translates into CAITAGDGYTF.

The chain combines TRBV28 with TRBJ1-2; 7 positions match TRBD1. The germline V gene encodes CDR1 MDHEN and CDR2 SYDVKM. With V trimmed by 5 bases and J by 4 bases, 10 bases remained unmatched. The CDR3 runs 15 residues. The CDR3 DNA sequence: TGTGCCAGCAGTCACGGGACAGCGGAAGTCTATGGCTACACCTTC. Translating it yields CASSHGTAEVYGYTF.

The chain carries TRBV7-2 and TRBJ2-3; 13 positions match TRBD2. Germline CDR1 SGHTA, CDR2 FQGNSA. This CDR3 has 18 amino acids. With V trimmed by 1 base and J by 0 bases, 4 bases remained unmatched. The CDR3 sequence is CASSLDGTSGTSTDTQYF. CDR3 sequence (DNA): TGTGCCAGCAGCTTAGACGGGACTAGCGGGACCAGCACAGATACGCAGTATTTT.

This chain uses TRBV6-8 with TRBJ2-2, with a weak D call TRBD1 (6 bases). The CDR3 totals 13 residues. Germline CDR1 MNHGY, CDR2 SAAAGT. Between the trimmed V and J ends, which lost 9 bases and 1 base, there was a span of 9 bases. CDR3: CASLTGNTGELFF. The CDR3 region has the DNA TGTGCCAGTTTGACAGGGAACACCGGGGAGCTGTTTTTT.

This clone was detected a few times. Other DNA sequences in this specimen translate into the identical CDR3. The chain's CDR3 is CASRTGNQPQHF. The CDR3 coding sequence is TGTGCCAGTAGAACAGGGAATCAGCCCCAGCATTTT. The V and J genes are TRBV19 and TRBJ1-5; the D gene is possibly TRBD1 (6 bases). V lost 6 bases to trimming and J lost 4 bases, with 7 bases between them. The germline V gene has CDR1 LNHDA and CDR2 SQIVND (reference sequence). The CDR3 runs 12 residues.

The chain uses TRBV6-2 or TRBV6-3 and TRBJ1-2; 9 nucleotides match TRBD1. CDR3 size: 15 residues. Germline trimming cut 5 bases from V and 4 bases from J; bases unmatched to any gene: 8. From germline, CDR1 is MNHEY and CDR2 SVGEGT. This CDR3 reads CASSPRQGGSYGYTF. The CDR3 DNA is TGTGCCAGCAGTCCCAGACAGGGGGGGAGCTATGGCTACACCTTC.

The CDR3 DNA sequence: TGTGCCAGCAGTCTAAGACAGGGCAGGGACACCGGGGAGCTGTTTTTT. Protein product: CASSLRQGRDTGELFF. V and J are TRBV27 and TRBJ2-2, with TRBD1 matching 7 bases. CDR3 length equals 16 residues. CDR1 is MNHEY, CDR2 SMNVEV, per germline (reference sequence). After removal of 5 bases from V and 3 bases from J, the junction contained 9 bases not matched to a gene.

Notes on this clone: This may come from a read error, since a much larger clone is one base off. J is TRBJ2-1 and V is TRBV19, with 10 bases fitting TRBD2. The germline V gene encodes CDR1 LNHDA and CDR2 SQIVND (reference sequence). The CDR3 is 15 residues long. V was clipped by 5 bases and J by 0 bases; unmatched bases: 1. In DNA form, the CDR3 reads TGTGCCAGTAGTGTAGCGGGAGGCTCCTACAATGAGCAGTTCTTC. Amino acids: CASSVAGGSYNEQFF.

J is TRBJ2-7 and V is TRBV5-4; 9 nucleotides line up with TRBD2. The CDR3 is 14 amino acids. J gave up 5 bases and V 3 bases, and 6 bases lay outside the gene matches. Per the germline V gene, CDR1 is SGHNT and CDR2 is YYREEE (reference sequence). CDR3 sequence reads: CASSSSGRSDEQYF. The CDR3 DNA follows: TGTGCCAGCAGCTCGAGCGGGAGGAGCGACGAGCAGTACTTC.

The gene calls are TRBV11-2 and TRBJ2-5; the D call may be TRBD1 or TRBD2 (6 bases each). With 3 bases removed from V and 5 bases from J, the gap between germline ends came to 22 bases. Germline V lookup: CDR1 SGHAT, CDR2 FQNNGV. The CDR3 length is 17 residues. DNA of the CDR3: TGTGCCAGCAGCTTTGCAAAGTCGCTCGGAGGGGGTGAGACCCAGTACTTC. Translation gives CASSFAKSLGGGETQYF. Full variable domain (missing parts from reference TRBV11-2 and TRBJ2-5): EAGVAQSPRYKIIEKRQSVAFWCNPISGHATLYWYQQILGQGPKLLIQFQNNGVVDDSQLPKDRFSAERLKGVDSTLKIQPAKLEDSAVYLCASSFAKSLGGGETQYFGPGTRLLVL.

The chain employs TRBV2 and TRBJ2-7, with D perhaps matching TRBD2 (5 bases). There are 13 residues in the CDR3. Trimming removed 1 base at V and 5 bases at J, with 9 bases between. Germline lookup yields CDR1 SNHLY and CDR2 FYNNEI. CDR3 region: CASSEDVGDEQYF. DNA of the CDR3: TGTGCCAGCAGTGAAGATGTCGGGGACGAGCAGTACTTC.

This clone was seen just once. The chain recombines TRBV10-3 with TRBJ2-3, with TRBD2 as a possible D gene (5 bases). Between the trimmed V and J ends, which lost 3 bases and 0 bases, there was a span of 10 bases. Germline CDR1 and CDR2: ENHRY and SYGVKD. This CDR3 has 15 amino acids. In DNA, the CDR3 is TGTGCCATCAGTGAACTTTGGGAGAGCACAGATACGCAGTATTTT. It is translated as CAISELWESTDTQYF.